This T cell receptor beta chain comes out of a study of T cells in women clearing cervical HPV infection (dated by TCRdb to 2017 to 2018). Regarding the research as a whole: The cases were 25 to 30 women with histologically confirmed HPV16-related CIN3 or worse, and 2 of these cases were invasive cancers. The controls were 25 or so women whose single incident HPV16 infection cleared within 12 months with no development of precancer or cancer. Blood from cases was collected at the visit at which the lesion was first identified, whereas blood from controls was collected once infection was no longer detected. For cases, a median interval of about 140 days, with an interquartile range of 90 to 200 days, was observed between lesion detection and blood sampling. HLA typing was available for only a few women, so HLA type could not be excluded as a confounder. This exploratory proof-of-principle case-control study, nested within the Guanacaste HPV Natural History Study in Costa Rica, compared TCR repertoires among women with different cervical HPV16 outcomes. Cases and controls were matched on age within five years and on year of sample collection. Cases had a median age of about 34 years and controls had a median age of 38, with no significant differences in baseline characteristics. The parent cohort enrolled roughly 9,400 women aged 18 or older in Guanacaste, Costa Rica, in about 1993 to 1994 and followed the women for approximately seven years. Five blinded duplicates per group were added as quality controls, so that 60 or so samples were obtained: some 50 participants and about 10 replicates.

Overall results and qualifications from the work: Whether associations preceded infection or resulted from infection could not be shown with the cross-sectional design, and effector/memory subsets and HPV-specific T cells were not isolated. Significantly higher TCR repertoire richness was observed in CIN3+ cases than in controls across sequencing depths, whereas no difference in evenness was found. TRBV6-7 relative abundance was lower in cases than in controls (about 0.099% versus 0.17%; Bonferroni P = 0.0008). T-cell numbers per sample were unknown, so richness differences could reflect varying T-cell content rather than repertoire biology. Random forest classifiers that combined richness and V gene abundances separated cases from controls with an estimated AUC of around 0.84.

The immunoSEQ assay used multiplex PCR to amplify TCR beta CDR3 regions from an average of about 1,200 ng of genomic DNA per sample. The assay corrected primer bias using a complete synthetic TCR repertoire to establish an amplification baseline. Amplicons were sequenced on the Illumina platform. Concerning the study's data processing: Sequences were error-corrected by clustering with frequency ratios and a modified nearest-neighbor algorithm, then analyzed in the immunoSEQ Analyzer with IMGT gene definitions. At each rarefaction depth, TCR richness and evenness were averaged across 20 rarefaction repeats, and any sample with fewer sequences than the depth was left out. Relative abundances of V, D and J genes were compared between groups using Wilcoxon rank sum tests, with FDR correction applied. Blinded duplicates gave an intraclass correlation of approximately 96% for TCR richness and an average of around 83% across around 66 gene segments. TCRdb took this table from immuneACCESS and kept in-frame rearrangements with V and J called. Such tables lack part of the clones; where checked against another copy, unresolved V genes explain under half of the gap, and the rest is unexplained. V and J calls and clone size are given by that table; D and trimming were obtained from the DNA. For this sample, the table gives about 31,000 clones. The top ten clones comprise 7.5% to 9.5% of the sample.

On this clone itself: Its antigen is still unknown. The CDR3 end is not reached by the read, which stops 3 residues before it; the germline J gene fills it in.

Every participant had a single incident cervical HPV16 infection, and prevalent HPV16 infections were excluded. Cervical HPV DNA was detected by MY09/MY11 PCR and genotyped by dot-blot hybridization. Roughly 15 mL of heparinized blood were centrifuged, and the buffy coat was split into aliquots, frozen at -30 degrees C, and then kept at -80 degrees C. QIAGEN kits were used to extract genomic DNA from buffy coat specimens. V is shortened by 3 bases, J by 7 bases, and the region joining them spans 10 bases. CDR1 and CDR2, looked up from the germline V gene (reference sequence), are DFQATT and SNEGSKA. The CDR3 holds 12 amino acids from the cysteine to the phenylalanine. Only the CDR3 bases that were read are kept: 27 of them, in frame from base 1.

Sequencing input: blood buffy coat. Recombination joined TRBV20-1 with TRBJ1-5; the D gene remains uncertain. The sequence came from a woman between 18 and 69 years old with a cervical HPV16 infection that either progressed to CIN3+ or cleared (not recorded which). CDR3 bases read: TGCAGTGCTAGTCCCCAGAGACAGCCC. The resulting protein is CSASPQRQP. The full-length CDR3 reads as CSASPQRQPQHF.